The 20 T cell receptor beta chains below all came from one sample that was sequenced in a study of cytomegalovirus exposure and HLA in healthy donors. The data were produced by immunoSEQ multiplex PCR, yet TCRdb's version contains in-frame clones alone and is incomplete. This sample yields some 90,000 clones, of which 95% to 97% are seen a single time; roughly 0.8% belongs to the top ten. Source material: PBMCs. These receptors were taken from a man aged 18 to 30 in good health and CMV-seronegative.

The V gene is TRBV5-1, the J gene TRBJ1-3; D is ambiguous. The CDR3 sequence is 15 residues long. Germline values: CDR1 SGHRS, CDR2 YFSETQ. Trimming took off 2 bases at V and 4 bases at J, with 13 bases between the two ends. The DNA of the CDR3 is TGCGCCAGCAGCTTACTAGGAGACAACGGAAACACCATATATTTT. This codes for CASSLLGDNGNTIYF.

The CDR3 bases are TGTGCCAGCAGTGAGGACAGGGGGCGGATCGATTATAGCAATCAGCCCCAGCATTTT. The encoded protein is CASSEDRGRIDYSNQPQHF. The chain combines TRBV6-4 with TRBJ1-5, with 11 bases fitting TRBD1. The CDR3 totals 19 residues. The V segment lost 3 bases and the J segment 0 bases; nucleotides outside the gene matches: 10. Germline CDR1 reads MRHNA; CDR2 reads SNTAGT.

This CDR3 is CASSLQGTGPGELFF. The CDR3 DNA sequence: TGTGCCAGCAGTCTTCAGGGGACGGGCCCCGGGGAGCTGTTTTTT. The rearrangement links TRBV28 to TRBJ2-2; D possibly corresponds to TRBD1 (6 bases). CDR1 and CDR2 (germline): MDHEN, SYDVKM. The V gene lost 5 bases and the J gene lost 6 bases, with 16 bases spanning the gap. The CDR3 spans 15 residues. Looking up the rest from reference TRBV28 and TRBJ2-2 gives the full variable domain: DVKVTQSSRYLVKRTGEKVFLECVQDMDHENMFWYRQDPGLGLRLIYFSYDVKMKEKGDIPEGYSVSREKKERFSLILESASTNQTSMYLCASSLQGTGPGELFFGEGSRLTVL.

This chain joins TRBV27 and TRBJ2-5; 7 bases agree with TRBD1. J gave up 5 bases and V 5 bases, and 8 bases lay outside the gene matches. Germline CDR1 MNHEY, CDR2 SMNVEV (reference sequence). The CDR3 runs 14 residues. The CDR3 sequence is CASSTRQGWETQYF. The CDR3 nucleotides read TGTGCCAGCAGTACCCGACAGGGCTGGGAGACCCAGTACTTC.

This clone came up once. The chain has TRBV4-3 and TRBJ2-7, with no clear D. V was pared by 2 bases and J by 3 bases, with 8 bases between. The CDR3 is 13 amino acids. CDR1 is LGHNA, CDR2 YSLEER, per germline. Written as DNA, the CDR3 is TGCGCCAGCAGCCAATCACTGCACTACGAGCAGTACGTC. Protein product: CASSQSLHYEQYV.

The chain links TRBV14 to TRBJ1-1, with unresolved D. The germline gives CDR1 SGHDN, CDR2 FVKESK. V was cut by 5 bases and J by 2 bases, with 9 bases left in between. This CDR3 is 13 amino acids long. The CDR3 loop reads CASSAHRNTEAFF. The CDR3 nucleotides read TGTGCCAGCAGCGCACACCGCAACACTGAAGCTTTCTTT.

This chain links TRBV5-1 with TRBJ2-2; TRBD1 might be the D (8 bases). The V and J ends lost 4 bases and 5 bases respectively, with 18 bases between them. CDR1 SGHRS and CDR2 YFSETQ come from the germline V gene. The CDR3 is made up of 16 amino acids. CDR3 nucleotide sequence: TGCGCCAGCAGCCATACAGACAGGGGAGGGACCGGGGAGCTGTTTTTT. Its translation is CASSHTDRGGTGELFF.

This clone has only a few counts. The chain links TRBV28 to TRBJ2-6, with 9 bases fitting TRBD1. Germline CDR1 MDHEN, CDR2 SYDVKM. The junction had 12 bases not matched to a gene; V was cut back by 8 bases and J by 1 base. This CDR3 contains 18 residues. The CDR3 region has the DNA TGTGCCAGCGCAAAACTAGGACAGGGGAGATCTGGGGCCAACGTCCTGACTTTC. Protein sequence: CASAKLGQGRSGANVLTF. The whole variable domain, filled in from reference TRBV28 and TRBJ2-6, reads DVKVTQSSRYLVKRTGEKVFLECVQDMDHENMFWYRQDPGLGLRLIYFSYDVKMKEKGDIPEGYSVSREKKERFSLILESASTNQTSMYLCASAKLGQGRSGANVLTFGAGSRLTVL.

This rearrangement joins TRBV6-5 to TRBJ1-2; tentatively, D is TRBD1 (6 bases). This CDR3 comprises 13 residues. Germline CDR1 MNHEY, CDR2 SVGAGI. Trimming took 6 bases from V and 5 from J, leaving 13 bases between them. The CDR3 nucleotides read TGTGCCAGCAGCCTGGGAACAGGGTATGGCTACACCTTC. This translates into CASSLGTGYGYTF.

This chain links TRBV28 with TRBJ2-3, with 10 bases matching TRBD2. The CDR3 runs 18 residues. The ends lost 5 bases at V and 0 bases at J; junction bases unmatched: 11. Germline values: CDR1 MDHEN, CDR2 SYDVKM. The CDR3 DNA reads TGTGCCAGCAGTCTAGGACTAGCGGAGGTCATTAGCACAGATACGCAGTATTTT. It encodes CASSLGLAEVISTDTQYF.

The chain combines TRBV7-6 with TRBJ2-2; D ambiguous. Trimming took off 1 base at V and 4 bases at J, with 10 bases between the two ends. The CDR3 is 15 residues long. The germline gives CDR1 SGHVS, CDR2 FNYEAQ. As DNA, the CDR3 is TGTGCCAGCAGCTTAGTTCGGAGTTTCACCGGGGAGCTGTTTTTT. Amino acid sequence: CASSLVRSFTGELFF.

The chain has TRBV4-3 and TRBJ1-4, with TRBD1 matching 7 bases. After removal of 1 base from V and 5 bases from J, the junction contained 4 bases not matched to a gene. The CDR3 is made up of 15 amino acids. The germline CDR1 and CDR2 sequences are LGHNA and YSLEER. The CDR3: CASSQGTGVNEKLFF. Here the CDR3 DNA reads TGCGCCAGCAGCCAAGGAACAGGGGTAAATGAAAAACTGTTTTTT.

The chain joins TRBV27 to TRBJ2-7, with D perhaps TRBD2 (6 bases). Trimming cost V 5 bases and J 1 base, with 15 bases left between them. CDR1 is MNHEY, CDR2 SMNVEV, per germline (reference sequence). The CDR3 totals 15 residues. CDR3 sequence reads: CASSRGDVRSYEQYF. The CDR3 bases are TGTGCCAGCAGTCGCGGGGACGTCCGATCCTACGAGCAGTACTTC.

V usage is TRBV5-1 and J usage is TRBJ2-3; 12 bases are shared with TRBD2. The germline gives CDR1 SGHRS, CDR2 YFSETQ. This CDR3 has 16 residues. The junction had 3 bases not matched to a gene; V was cut back by 0 bases and J by 4 bases. CDR3: CASSLVLAGGADTQYF. The CDR3 DNA follows: TGCGCCAGCAGCTTGGTGCTAGCGGGAGGGGCAGATACGCAGTATTTT.

The J gene is TRBJ1-4, the V gene TRBV6-5; maybe TRBD1 (5 bases). Trimming removed 2 bases from V and 5 bases from J, with 15 bases in between. The CDR3 is 16 residues long. The germline gives CDR1 MNHEY, CDR2 SVGAGI. CDR3 in DNA: TGTGCCAGCAGTTACAGAAGGAACTCAGGGAATGAAAAACTGTTTTTT. This gives the protein CASSYRRNSGNEKLFF.

The chain links TRBV6-5 to TRBJ2-7; D uncertain. CDR1 is MNHEY, CDR2 SVGAGI, per germline. Trimming removed 6 bases at V and 3 bases at J, with 15 bases between. The CDR3 is 14 amino acids. The CDR3 region has the DNA TGTGCCAGCAGCGATCCGACTGAGTTCTACGAGCAGTACGTC. Translated: CASSDPTEFYEQYV.

This rearrangement joins TRBV19 to TRBJ2-7, with D possibly being TRBD1 (7 bases). CDR1 and CDR2 from the germline V gene are LNHDA and SQIVND (reference sequence). The CDR3 is made up of 14 amino acids. V lost 3 bases, J lost 3 bases, and 12 bases lay in between. The CDR3 DNA reads as TGTGCCAGTAGTATGGGCAGGGGGGACTACGAGCAGTACTTC. Protein: CASSMGRGDYEQYF.

The chain links TRBV7-2 to TRBJ2-5, with TRBD2 as a possible D gene (6 bases). The germline gives CDR1 SGHTA, CDR2 FQGNSA. CDR3 size: 13 residues. V was clipped by 1 base and J by 5 bases, with 8 bases between them. Here the CDR3 reads CASSLGLVETQYF. The CDR3 DNA reads as TGTGCCAGCAGCTTAGGACTAGTCGAGACCCAGTACTTC.

This rearrangement joins TRBV7-9 to TRBJ1-1, with D perhaps matching TRBD1 (6 bases). This CDR3 has 16 amino acids. The germline V and J ends were trimmed by 3 bases and 1 base, with 15 bases remaining between them. CDR1 and CDR2 from the germline V gene are SEHNR and FQNEAQ (reference sequence). CDR3 bases: TGTGCCAGCAGCTTGGGAACGACGACAGGGAACACTGAAGCTTTCTTT. Its protein is CASSLGTTTGNTEAFF.

The chain links TRBV18 to TRBJ2-5; 7 bases map to TRBD2. The V gene end was trimmed by 3 bases and the J gene end by 4 bases; junction bases not matched to a gene: 8. The V gene's germline CDR1 is KGHSH and CDR2 LQKENI. The CDR3 is made up of 15 amino acids. CDR3 loop: CASSPGLGVTETQYF. The CDR3 nucleotides read TGTGCCAGCTCACCTGGACTAGGGGTGACAGAGACCCAGTACTTC.